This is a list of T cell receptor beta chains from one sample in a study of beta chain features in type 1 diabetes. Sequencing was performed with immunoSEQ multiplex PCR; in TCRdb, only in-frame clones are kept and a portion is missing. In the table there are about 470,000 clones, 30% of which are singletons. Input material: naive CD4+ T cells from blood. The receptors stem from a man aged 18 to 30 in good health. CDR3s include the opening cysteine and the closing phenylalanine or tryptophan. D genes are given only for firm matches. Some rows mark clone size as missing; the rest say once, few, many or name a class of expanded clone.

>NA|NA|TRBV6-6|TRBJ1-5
CASSPINQPQHF
TGTGCCAGCAGTCCTATCAATCAGCCCCAGCATTTT
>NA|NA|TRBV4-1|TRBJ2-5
CASSPLWGSSGQTQYF
TGCGCCAGCAGCCCCCTATGGGGGTCCTCCGGCCAGACCCAGTACTTC
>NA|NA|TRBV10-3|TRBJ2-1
CAISDGTSYNEQFF
TGTGCCATCAGTGACGGGACTTCCTACAATGAGCAGTTCTTC
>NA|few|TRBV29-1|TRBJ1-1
CSVNIGASAEAFF
TGCAGCGTTAATATCGGGGCTTCCGCTGAAGCTTTCTTT
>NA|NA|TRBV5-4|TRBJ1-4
CASSSAGNNEKLFF
TGTGCCAGCAGCTCCGCGGGGAATAATGAAAAACTGTTTTTT
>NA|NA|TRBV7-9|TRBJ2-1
CASSLNREISSEQFF
TGTGCCAGCAGCTTAAACAGGGAGATTTCGAGTGAGCAGTTCTTC
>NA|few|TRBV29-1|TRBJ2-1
CSVGQRASSYNEQFF
TGCAGCGTTGGGCAGAGAGCTAGCTCCTACAATGAGCAGTTCTTC
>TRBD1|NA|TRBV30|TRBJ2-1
CAWSVPGGIYNEQFF
TGTGCCTGGAGTGTACCAGGGGGCATATACAATGAGCAGTTCTTC
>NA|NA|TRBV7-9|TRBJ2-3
CASSFRQLNTDTQYF
TGTGCCAGCAGCTTTCGACAGCTCAACACAGATACGCAGTATTTT
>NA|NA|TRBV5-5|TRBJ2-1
CASSLGTAGYNEQFF
TGTGCCAGCAGCTTGGGGACAGCGGGCTACAATGAGCAGTTCTTC
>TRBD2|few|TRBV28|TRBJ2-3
CASGTSADTQYF
TGTGCCAGCGGGACTAGCGCAGATACGCAGTATTTT
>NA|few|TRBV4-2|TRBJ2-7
CASSQNIGGYEQYF
TGTGCCAGCAGCCAAAATATAGGGGGCTACGAGCAGTACTTC
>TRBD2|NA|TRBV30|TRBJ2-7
CAWLPGTSGSYEQYF
TGTGCCTGGTTGCCCGGGACTAGCGGTTCCTACGAGCAGTACTTC
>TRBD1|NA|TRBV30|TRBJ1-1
CAWHRGGNTEAFF
TGTGCCTGGCACAGGGGGGGGAACACTGAAGCTTTCTTT
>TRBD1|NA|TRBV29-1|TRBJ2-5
CSAQGQGAFETQYF
TGCAGCGCCCAGGGACAGGGGGCTTTCGAGACCCAGTACTTC
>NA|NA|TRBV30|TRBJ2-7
CAWSVRRFGYEQYF
TGTGCCTGGAGTGTAAGGCGATTTGGCTACGAGCAGTACTTC
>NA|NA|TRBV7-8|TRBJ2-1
CASSLGGLDNEQFF
TGTGCCAGCAGCTTAGGCGGCTTGGACAATGAGCAGTTCTTC
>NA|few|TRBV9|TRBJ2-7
CASSLLGQSYEQYF
TGTGCCAGCAGCCTACTTGGACAGAGCTACGAGCAGTACTTC
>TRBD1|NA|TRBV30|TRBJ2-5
CAWTPTGRGTQYF
TGTGCCTGGACCCCGACAGGGAGAGGGACCCAGTACTTC
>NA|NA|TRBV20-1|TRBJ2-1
CARRGNDEQFF
TGCGCCCGCCGGGGGAACGATGAGCAGTTCTTC
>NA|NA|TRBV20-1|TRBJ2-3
CSAHSTDTQYF
TGCAGTGCACATTCCACAGATACGCAGTATTTT
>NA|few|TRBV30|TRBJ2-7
CAWRAPVTYEQYF
TGTGCCTGGAGGGCCCCAGTAACCTACGAGCAGTACTTC
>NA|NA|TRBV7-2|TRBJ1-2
CASSLPDGYFYGYTF
TGTGCCAGCAGCCTGCCGGACGGCTATTTTTATGGCTACACCTTC
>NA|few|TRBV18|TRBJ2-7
CASSLEGINEQYF
TGTGCCAGCTCCCTCGAGGGCATTAACGAGCAGTACTTC
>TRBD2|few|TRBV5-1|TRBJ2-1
CASSLAELIAGLEQFF
TGCGCCAGCAGCTTGGCCGAGTTGATAGCGGGACTTGAGCAGTTCTTC
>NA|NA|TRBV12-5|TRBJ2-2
CASGVEITGELFF
TGTGCTAGTGGCGTAGAGATCACCGGGGAGCTGTTTTTT
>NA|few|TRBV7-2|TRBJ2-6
CASSRKSGANVLTF
TGTGCCAGCAGTCGAAAATCTGGGGCCAACGTCCTGACTTTC
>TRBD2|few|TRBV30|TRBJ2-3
CAWSVLAGTQYF
TGTGCCTGGAGTGTCCTAGCGGGTACGCAGTATTTT
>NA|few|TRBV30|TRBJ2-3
CAWSRAAADTQYF
TGTGCCTGGAGCCGGGCGGCCGCAGATACGCAGTATTTT
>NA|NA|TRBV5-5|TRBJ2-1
CASSTTRVDEQFF
TGTGCCAGCAGCACAACCCGAGTTGATGAGCAGTTCTTC
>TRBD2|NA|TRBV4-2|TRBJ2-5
CASSTSARAGTYQETQYF
TGTGCCAGCAGCACAAGTGCCCGAGCGGGAACGTACCAAGAGACCCAGTACTTC
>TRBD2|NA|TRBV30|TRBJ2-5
CAWSISWIAGETQYF
TGTGCCTGGAGTATTTCTTGGATAGCGGGAGAGACCCAGTACTTC
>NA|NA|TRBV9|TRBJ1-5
CASSVGSNQPQHF
TGTGCCAGCAGCGTAGGTAGCAATCAGCCCCAGCATTTT
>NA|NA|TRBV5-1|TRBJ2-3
CASSLAVGDTQYF
TGCGCCAGCAGCTTGGCCGTCGGAGATACGCAGTATTTT
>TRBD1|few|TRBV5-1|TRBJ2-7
CASRIGGTGPTYEQYF
TGCGCCAGCAGAATCGGCGGGACAGGGCCTACCTACGAGCAGTACTTC
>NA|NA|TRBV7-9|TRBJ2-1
CASSLEGWLAANEQFF
TGTGCCAGCAGCTTAGAGGGGTGGTTAGCAGCGAATGAGCAGTTCTTC
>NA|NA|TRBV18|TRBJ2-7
CASSPGTRSEQYF
TGTGCCAGCTCACCCGGGACAAGGAGCGAGCAGTACTTC
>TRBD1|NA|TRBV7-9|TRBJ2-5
CASSWGQQETQYF
TGTGCCAGCAGTTGGGGACAGCAAGAGACCCAGTACTTC
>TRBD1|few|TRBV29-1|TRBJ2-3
CSLRTGPDTQYF
TGCAGCTTAAGGACAGGGCCAGATACGCAGTATTTT
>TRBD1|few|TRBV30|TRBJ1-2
CAWRPDRGDYGYTF
TGTGCCTGGAGACCGGACAGGGGAGACTATGGCTACACCTTC
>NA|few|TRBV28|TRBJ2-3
CASSSRQLSTDTQYF
TGTGCCAGCAGCTCAAGACAGCTCAGCACAGATACGCAGTATTTT
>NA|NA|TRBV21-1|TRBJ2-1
CASSKLHNEQFF
TGTGCCAGCAGCAAACTCCACAATGAGCAGTTCTTC
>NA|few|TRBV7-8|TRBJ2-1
CASSTFGGAYNEQFF
TGTGCCAGCAGCACTTTTGGGGGAGCCTACAATGAGCAGTTCTTC
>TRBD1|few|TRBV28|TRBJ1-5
CASSYRGSAQHF
TGTGCCAGCAGTTACAGGGGCTCGGCCCAGCATTTT
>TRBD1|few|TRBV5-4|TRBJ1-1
CASRGQGVPEAFF
TGTGCCAGCAGGGGACAGGGAGTCCCTGAAGCTTTCTTT
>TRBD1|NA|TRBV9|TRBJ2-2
CASSGDRGKTGELFF
TGTGCCAGCAGCGGGGACAGGGGAAAAACCGGGGAGCTGTTTTTT
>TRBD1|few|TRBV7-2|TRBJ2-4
CASSLGQGRNIQYF
TGTGCCAGCAGCTTGGGACAGGGCCGAAACATTCAGTACTTC
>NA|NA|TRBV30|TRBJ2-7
CAWSVLGYEQYF
TGTGCCTGGAGTGTACTTGGCTACGAGCAGTACTTC
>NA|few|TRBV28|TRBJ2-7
CASSFSRSSYEQYF
TGTGCCAGCAGTTTCTCCAGGAGCTCCTACGAGCAGTACTTC
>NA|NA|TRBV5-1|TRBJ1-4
CASSLERTEKLFF
TGCGCCAGCAGCTTGGAACGGACTGAAAAACTGTTTTTT
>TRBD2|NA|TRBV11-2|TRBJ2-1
CASSLLKGLAGGNRFF
TGTGCCAGCAGCTTATTAAAGGGACTAGCGGGAGGGAATCGGTTCTTC
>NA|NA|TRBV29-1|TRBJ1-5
CSVRDSSNQPQHF
TGCAGCGTCCGCGACAGCAGCAATCAGCCCCAGCATTTT
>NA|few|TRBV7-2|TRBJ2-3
CASSRYTPGEDTQYF
TGTGCCAGCAGCCGCTACACCCCGGGGGAAGATACGCAGTATTTT
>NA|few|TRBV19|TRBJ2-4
CASSIVRGLAKNIQYF
TGTGCCAGTAGTATAGTAAGAGGATTAGCCAAAAACATTCAGTACTTC
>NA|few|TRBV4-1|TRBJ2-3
CASSSGAGGLTDTQYF
TGCGCCAGCAGCTCAGGGGCCGGGGGTCTCACAGATACGCAGTATTTT
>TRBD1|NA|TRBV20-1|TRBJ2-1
CSAGTDNEQFF
TGCAGTGCCGGGACAGACAATGAGCAGTTCTTC
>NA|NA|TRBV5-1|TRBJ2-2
CASSLGQKNTGELFF
TGCGCCAGCAGCTTGGGACAGAAAAACACCGGGGAGCTGTTTTTT
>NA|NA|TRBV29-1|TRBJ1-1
CSVDVEAFF
TGCAGCGTTGATGTTGAAGCTTTCTTT
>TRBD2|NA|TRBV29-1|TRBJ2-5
CSVDKLAAKETQYF
TGCAGCGTTGACAAACTAGCGGCCAAAGAGACCCAGTACTTC
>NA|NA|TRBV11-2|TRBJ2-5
CASSLTTQYF
TGTGCCAGCAGCCTGACAACCCAGTACTTC